One T cell receptor (beta chain) is described in this entry. Method: immunoSEQ multiplex PCR; TCRdb's copy keeps in-frame clones and lacks some. The top ten hold 12% of the sample, which has some 200,000 clones, roughly 82% seen once. Trimming took off 2 bases at V and 8 bases at J, with 15 bases between the two ends. This CDR3 has 14 amino acids. The germline V gene encodes CDR1 SEHNR and CDR2 FQNEAQ (reference sequence). These data come from a study of blood T cell repertoires in COVID-19. The chain recombines TRBV7-9 with TRBJ1-2; D unclear. The receptor was isolated from a man in his forties who had recovered from COVID-19. The sequenced material came from PBMCs or T cells enriched from blood (not recorded which). This CDR3 reads CASSLYTSPGGYTF. The DNA of the CDR3 is TGTGCCAGCAGCTTATACACCTCTCCGGGAGGCTACACCTTC.